This T cell receptor beta chain was recorded in a study of high-grade serous ovarian cancer treatment subgroups. Using immunoSEQ multiplex PCR, the repertoire was profiled, and TCRdb retains in-frame clones only, with some absent. The sample consists of nearly 15,000 clones, about 86% of them appearing once. With V trimmed by 6 bases and J by 0 bases, 4 bases remained unmatched. Germline CDR1 reads MNHEY; CDR2 reads SVGAGI. The CDR3 contains 14 residues. The tumor samples were collected prior to definitive surgery or chemotherapy. The sequenced sample consisted of tumor tissue. The V gene is TRBV6-5, the J gene TRBJ2-7; 8 bases line up with TRBD1. The clonotype originates from a human donor with high-grade serous ovarian cancer. DNA of the CDR3: TGTGCCAGCAGCCGGACAGGGAGCTCCTACGAGCAGTACTTC. Protein product: CASSRTGSSYEQYF.